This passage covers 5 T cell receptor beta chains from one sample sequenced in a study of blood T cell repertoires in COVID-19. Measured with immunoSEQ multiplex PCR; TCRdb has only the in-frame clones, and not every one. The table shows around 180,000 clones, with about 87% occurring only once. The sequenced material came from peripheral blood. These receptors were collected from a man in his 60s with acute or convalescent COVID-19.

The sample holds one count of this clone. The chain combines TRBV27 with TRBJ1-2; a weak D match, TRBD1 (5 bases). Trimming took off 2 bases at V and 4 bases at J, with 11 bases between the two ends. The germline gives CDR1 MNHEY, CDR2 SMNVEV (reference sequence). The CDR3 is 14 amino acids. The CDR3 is CASSLGGVGYGYTF. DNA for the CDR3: TGTGCCAGCAGTTTAGGAGGGGTCGGCTATGGCTACACCTTC.

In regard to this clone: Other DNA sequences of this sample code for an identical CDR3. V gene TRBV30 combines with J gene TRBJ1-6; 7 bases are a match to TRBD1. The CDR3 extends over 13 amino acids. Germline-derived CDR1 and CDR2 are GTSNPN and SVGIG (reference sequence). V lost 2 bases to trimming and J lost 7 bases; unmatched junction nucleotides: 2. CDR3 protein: CAWSSQGNSPLHF. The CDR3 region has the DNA TGTGCCTGGAGTTCACAGGGGAATTCACCCCTCCACTTT.

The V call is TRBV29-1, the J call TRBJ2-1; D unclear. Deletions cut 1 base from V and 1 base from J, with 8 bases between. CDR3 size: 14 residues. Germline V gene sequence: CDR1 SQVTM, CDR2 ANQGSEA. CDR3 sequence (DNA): TGCAGCGTTGAAGGCAGATCGTCCTACAATGAGCAGTTCTTC. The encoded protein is CSVEGRSSYNEQFF.

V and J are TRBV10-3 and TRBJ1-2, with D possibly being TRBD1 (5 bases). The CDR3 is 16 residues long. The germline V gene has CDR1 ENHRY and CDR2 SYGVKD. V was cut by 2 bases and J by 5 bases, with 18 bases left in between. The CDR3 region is CAISEAQGLGGYGYTF. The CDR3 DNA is TGTGCCATCAGTGAGGCCCAGGGCCTGGGAGGATATGGCTACACCTTC.

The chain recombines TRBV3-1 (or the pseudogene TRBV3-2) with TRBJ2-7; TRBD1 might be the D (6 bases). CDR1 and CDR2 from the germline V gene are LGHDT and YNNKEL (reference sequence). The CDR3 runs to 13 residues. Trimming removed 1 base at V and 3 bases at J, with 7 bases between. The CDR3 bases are TGTGCCAGCAGCCAAGGGGGGCGCTACGAGCAGTACGTC. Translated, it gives CASSQGGRYEQYV.